Listed here are 12 T cell receptor beta chains from one sample, sequenced in a study of blood T cells in healthy people across ages. Through a sample-barcoded 5' primer and a J-beta primer mix, a second PCR was run for roughly 7 to 12 cycles. MiXCR, run by TCRdb on the 5' RACE reads, gives a single entry per CDR3 protein. The table lists under 2 million distinct CDR3 sequences, 30% to 35% of them singletons. Material: blood. These receptor sequences come from a woman younger than 45 in good health.

Here the CDR3 reads CASRSGLAGLSYNEQFF. The CDR3 nucleotides read TGTGCCAGCAGGTCTGGACTAGCGGGACTCTCCTACAATGAGCAGTTCTTC. V and J are TRBV6-9 and TRBJ2-1; 12 bases align to TRBD2. This CDR3 comprises 17 residues. Germline CDR1 and CDR2: MNHGY and SVAAGI. Germline trimming cut 6 bases from V and 0 bases from J; bases unmatched to any gene: 6.

The CDR3: CASRLGGTYEQYF. The CDR3, as DNA: TGTGCCAGCCGCCTAGGGGGAACCTACGAGCAGTACTTC. The chain recombines TRBV27 with TRBJ2-7; possible D gene TRBD1, 6 bases. Germline CDR1 MNHEY, CDR2 SMNVEV (reference sequence). The CDR3 contains 13 residues. V lost 8 bases to trimming and J lost 2 bases, with 13 bases between them.

Only one count was recorded for this clonotype. CDR3 protein: CASSQAPGLTGGRSTDTQYF. In DNA, the CDR3 is TGCGCCAGCAGCCAAGCCCCGGGACTAACGGGGGGACGGAGCACAGATACGCAGTATTTT. The chain couples TRBV4-1 to TRBJ2-3; 7 bases map to TRBD2. The CDR3 consists of 20 residues. Germline CDR1 is MGHRA and CDR2 is YSYEKL. The J segment lost 0 bases and the V segment lost 1 base, leaving 16 bases of the junction unmatched.

This chain links TRBV6-5 with TRBJ2-2; D perhaps matches TRBD2 (6 bases). V shed 8 bases and J shed 5 bases, with 15 bases lying between them. CDR3 length: 14 residues. The germline V gene has CDR1 MNHEY and CDR2 SVGAGI. In DNA, the CDR3 is TGTGCCAGCCAAGCAGCCGGGGGAACCGGGGAGCTGTTTTTT. It translates to CASQAAGGTGELFF.

The CDR3 is CAISPDSGEQYF. The CDR3 bases are TGTGCCATCAGTCCTGACTCGGGGGAGCAGTACTTC. The chain recombines TRBV10-3 with TRBJ2-5; D perhaps matches TRBD2 (6 bases). V was pared by 5 bases and J by 11 bases, with 15 bases between. The CDR3 consists of 12 residues. Germline CDR1 and CDR2: ENHRY and SYGVKD.

The table lists this clonotype with a few counts. The chain uses TRBV20-1 and TRBJ2-7; perhaps TRBD1 as D (6 bases). The CDR3 has 12 amino acids. V was trimmed by 6 bases and J by 1 base, leaving 10 bases between them. Germline values: CDR1 DFQATT, CDR2 SNEGSKA (reference sequence). As DNA, the CDR3 is TGCAGTGCGTTAGGACAGTCCTACGAGCAGTACTTC. This translates into CSALGQSYEQYF.

About this clonotype itself: Sequence at one end of the junction differs from germline and may be a read error. The chain joins TRBV9 to TRBJ2-1; the D call may be TRBD1 or TRBD2 (7 bases each). Germline values: CDR1 SGDLS, CDR2 YYNGEE. There are 16 residues in the CDR3. The chain's CDR3 is CAGSPWVRGGDNEQFF. The CDR3 DNA is TGTGCCGGCAGCCCCTGGGTCAGGGGGGGTGATAATGAGCAGTTCTTC.

This clonotype was observed a few times. This rearrangement joins TRBV7-9 to TRBJ1-1, with D tentatively TRBD1 (5 bases). The CDR3 runs 14 residues. V was cut by 5 bases and J by 6 bases, with 16 bases left in between. Looked up from germline, CDR1 is SEHNR and CDR2 is FQNEAQ (reference sequence). The chain's CDR3 is CASSPDSTGAEAFF. The CDR3 nucleotides read TGTGCCAGCAGCCCCGACAGTACCGGCGCTGAAGCTTTCTTT.

This clonotype was counted only a few times. This sequence joins TRBV20-1 and TRBJ1-1, with D possibly being TRBD1 (6 bases). CDR3 size: 15 residues. V was cut by 0 bases and J by 5 bases, with 16 bases left in between. Germline lookup yields CDR1 DFQATT and CDR2 SNEGSKA (reference sequence). The CDR3: CSARDEGGAGTEAFF. The CDR3 nucleotides read TGCAGTGCTAGAGATGAGGGGGGGGCGGGGACTGAAGCTTTCTTT.

This clonotype was observed a handful of times. The genes are TRBV27 and TRBJ1-5; D is unresolved. Germline CDR1 is MNHEY and CDR2 is SMNVEV (reference sequence). The length of the CDR3 is 14 residues. The V and J ends lost 5 bases and 3 bases respectively, with 11 bases between them. The CDR3 DNA is TGTGCCAGCAGTCGGGAGACTGACAATCAGCCCCAGCATTTT. It translates to CASSRETDNQPQHF.

With respect to this clonotype: A much larger clone differs by one base, so this may be a read error. V usage is TRBV15 and J usage is TRBJ2-5, with 11 bases fitting TRBD2. The CDR3 spans 16 residues. CDR1 LNHNV and CDR2 YYDKDF come from the germline V gene (reference sequence). The CDR3 DNA sequence: TGTGCCACCAGCAGACTAGCGGGGGGCTACGAGGAGACCCGGTACTTC. Amino acids: CATSRLAGGYEETRYF.

This sequence joins TRBV20-1 and TRBJ1-2, with TRBD1 matching over 7 bases. V dropped 5 bases and J dropped 1; count of bases not matched to a gene: 7. The germline gives CDR1 DFQATT, CDR2 SNEGSKA (reference sequence). CDR3 length: 14 residues. Written as DNA, the CDR3 is TGCAGTGCTGGAATGACAGGGATTAACTATGGCTACACCTTC. The encoded protein is CSAGMTGINYGYTF.